The next 23 T cell receptor beta chains were all read from a single sample in a study of blood T cells in healthy people across ages. Using a J-beta primer mix together with a sample-barcoded 5' primer, a second PCR was run for about 7 to 12 cycles. In TCRdb, the 5' RACE reads were re-called with MiXCR into one record per CDR3 protein. Altogether about 400,000 distinct CDR3 sequences are present, about half being singletons, with the ten largest covering 45% to 55%. Sequencing was carried out using blood. The origin of the receptors is a man in his fifties or sixties in good health.

V is TRBV11-2 and J is TRBJ2-7, with TRBD1 matching 9 bases. V gave up 4 bases and J gave up 2 bases; unmatched junction bases: 6. Germline V gene lookup returns CDR1 SGHAT and CDR2 FQNNGV. This CDR3 is built from 15 residues. CDR3 sequence: CASSSVRDRAYEQYF. CDR3 DNA sequence: TGTGCCAGCAGCTCTGTCCGGGACAGGGCCTACGAGCAGTACTTC.

This clonotype appeared once. V gene TRBV6-4 combines with J gene TRBJ2-3, with 9 bases that match TRBD2. After removal of 2 bases from V and 8 bases from J, the junction contained 8 bases not matched to a gene. CDR1 and CDR2 from the germline V gene are MRHNA and SNTAGT. The CDR3 is 15 amino acids. CDR3 protein: CASSDQGPAGGTQYF. The CDR3 DNA sequence: TGTGCCAGCAGTGACCAGGGACCAGCGGGAGGTACGCAGTATTTT.

The chain couples TRBV20-1 to TRBJ2-3; the match to TRBD2 covers 8 bases. CDR1 DFQATT and CDR2 SNEGSKA come from the germline V gene (reference sequence). The CDR3 runs 15 residues. With 3 bases clipped from V and 2 bases from J, the junction kept 7 bases outside the gene matches. The CDR3, as DNA: TGCAGTGCTAGTCGGTCTAGCGGGTTCACAGATACGCAGTATTTT. As protein: CSASRSSGFTDTQYF.

This clonotype came up a few times. The chain uses TRBV15 and TRBJ2-7, with 9 bases matching TRBD2. With V trimmed by 0 bases and J by 6 bases, 9 bases remained unmatched. Germline V gene data show CDR1 as LNHNV and CDR2 as YYDKDF (reference sequence). The CDR3 is 16 residues long. The CDR3 spells CATSRDRLAGSGEQYF. Here the CDR3 DNA reads TGTGCCACCAGCAGAGATCGTCTAGCGGGGTCAGGCGAGCAGTACTTC.

This chain links TRBV7-9 with TRBJ1-4; D remains unclear. Germline-derived CDR1 and CDR2 are SEHNR and FQNEAQ (reference sequence). Trimming took 7 bases from V and 5 from J, leaving 14 bases between them. This CDR3 comprises 14 residues. This CDR3 is CASTYHRGNEKLFF. CDR3 nucleotide sequence: TGTGCCAGCACCTACCACCGGGGAAATGAAAAACTGTTTTTT.

This clonotype was picked up a small number of times. This chain connects TRBV29-1 to TRBJ2-7; D not resolved. Trimming removed 6 bases at V and 5 bases at J, with 17 bases between. The germline CDR1 and CDR2 sequences are SQVTM and ANQGSEA. The CDR3 runs 13 residues. The CDR3 region has the DNA TGCAGCGTCCGTTTCCCGCCCCTCGACGAGCAGTACTTC. It translates to CSVRFPPLDEQYF.

This clonotype has ten or more counts. The chain joins TRBV6-5 to TRBJ1-1, with D possibly TRBD1 on 5 matching bases. This CDR3 contains 13 residues. CDR1 MNHEY and CDR2 SVGAGI come from the germline V gene. Trimming took 6 bases from V and 4 from J, leaving 12 bases between them. CDR3 residues: CASRGGGVTEAFF. In DNA form, the CDR3 reads TGTGCCAGCAGGGGTGGGGGAGTCACTGAAGCTTTCTTT.

The chain uses TRBV6-5 and TRBJ2-2; a weak D match, TRBD1 (8 bases). The CDR3 is 16 amino acids. The germline gives CDR1 MNHEY, CDR2 SVGAGI. V lost 7 bases to trimming and J lost 0 bases, with 15 bases between them. The CDR3 loop reads CASTHRGGTNTGELFF. The CDR3, as DNA: TGTGCCAGCACCCACAGGGGGGGAACGAACACCGGGGAGCTGTTTTTT.

In this sample, this clonotype turned up many times. V gene TRBV12-3 or TRBV12-4 combines with J gene TRBJ2-3; D gene ambiguous. The CDR3 contains 13 residues. Trimming cost V 3 bases and J 1 base, with 5 bases left between them. The CDR3 is CASSFRGTDTQYF. As DNA, the CDR3 is TGTGCCAGCAGTTTTAGGGGCACAGATACGCAGTATTTT.

Only a few counts were recorded for this clonotype. Being one base from a much bigger clone, this may be a read error. The rearrangement links TRBV7-2 to TRBJ1-1; tentative D call: TRBD1 (5 bases). Trimming took 5 bases from V and 10 from J, leaving 17 bases between them. Germline V gives CDR1 SGHTA, CDR2 FQGNSA. This CDR3 spans 13 amino acids. This CDR3 is CASSHRGRDVAFF. CDR3 DNA: TGTGCCAGCAGCCATCGGGGCAGGGATGTAGCTTTCTTT.

The chain joins TRBV28 to TRBJ2-7; D is perhaps TRBD1 or TRBD2 (5 bases each). This CDR3 has 14 amino acids. V lost 2 bases, J lost 4 bases, and 12 bases lay in between. Germline V gives CDR1 MDHEN, CDR2 SYDVKM. This chain's CDR3 is CASSLGGTGYEQYF. CDR3 nucleotides: TGTGCCAGCAGTTTAGGGGGTACGGGATACGAGCAGTACTTC. The complete variable domain, with remaining parts taken from reference TRBV28 and TRBJ2-7, reads DVKVTQSSRYLVKRTGEKVFLECVQDMDHENMFWYRQDPGLGLRLIYFSYDVKMKEKGDIPEGYSVSREKKERFSLILESASTNQTSMYLCASSLGGTGYEQYFGPGTRLTVT.

The chain employs TRBV7-2 and TRBJ2-6, with no clear D. Between the trimmed V and J ends, which lost 5 bases and 2 bases, there was a span of 10 bases. CDR1 is SGHTA, CDR2 FQGNSA, per germline. This CDR3 is 15 amino acids long. The CDR3 loop is CASSPPDPGANVLTF. The CDR3 coding sequence is TGTGCCAGCAGCCCACCGGACCCTGGGGCCAACGTCCTGACTTTC.

This clonotype showed up just a few times. This could be a read error, since a much larger clone is one nucleotide away. The chain is built from TRBV5-1 and TRBJ2-1; D might be TRBD1 or TRBD2, each matching 5 bases. The CDR3 sequence is 13 residues long. V lost 7 bases and J 4 bases, leaving 12 bases between the germline ends. CDR1 is SGHRS, CDR2 YFSETQ, per germline. The CDR3 coding sequence is TGCGCCAGCGACCGGGACGTATACAATGAGCAGTTCTTC. This sequence encodes CASDRDVYNEQFF. The variable domain in full, with the rest retrieved from reference TRBV5-1 and TRBJ2-1, is KAGVTQTPRYLIKTRGQQVTLSCSPISGHRSVSWYQQTPGQGLQFLFEYFSETQRNKGNFPGRFSGRQFSNSRSEMNVSTLELGDSALYLCASDRDVYNEQFFGPGTRLTVL.

This clonotype was observed at least ten times. A much larger clone is a single base away; this may be a read error. Written as DNA, the CDR3 is TGCAGTGCCCCCGGGCAGCTCCCCTACAATGAGCAGTTCTTC. Protein: CSAPGQLPYNEQFF. The chain has TRBV20-1 and TRBJ2-1; D unresolved. CDR1 is DFQATT and CDR2 is SNEGSKA in the germline V gene (reference sequence). This CDR3 contains 14 residues. Trimming removed 6 bases at V and 2 bases at J, with 14 bases between.

This clonotype has only a few counts. The chain is built from TRBV27 and TRBJ2-7; 8 bases are a match to TRBD1. From germline, CDR1 is MNHEY and CDR2 SMNVEV (reference sequence). This CDR3 region has 12 residues. Losses at the gene ends were 10 bases for V and 3 bases for J; bases not matched to a gene: 5. CDR3 region: CATYTGGYEQYF. Here the CDR3 DNA reads TGTGCCACCTATACAGGGGGCTACGAGCAGTACTTC.

The chain combines TRBV29-1 with TRBJ2-3; D is unresolved. This CDR3 contains 13 residues. The germline gives CDR1 SQVTM, CDR2 ANQGSEA. Trimming took off 6 bases at V and 2 bases at J, with 12 bases between the two ends. The CDR3 here is CSVGGGFTDTQYF. The DNA for the CDR3 is TGCAGCGTGGGCGGCGGATTCACAGATACGCAGTATTTT.

J is TRBJ2-3 and V is TRBV16; D remains ambiguous. V lost 0 bases and J lost 2, with 12 bases in between. Germline CDR1 is KGHSY and CDR2 is FQNENV. This CDR3 contains 16 residues. CDR3 coding DNA: TGTGCCAGCAGCCAATCGAAGGCAGCTCACACAGATACGCAGTATTTT. Translating it yields CASSQSKAAHTDTQYF.

This clonotype was counted a few times. The V gene is TRBV6-5, the J gene TRBJ2-4; no reliable D call. CDR1 and CDR2 (germline): MNHEY, SVGAGI. V was cut by 6 bases and J by 7 bases, with 13 bases left in between. The CDR3 is made up of 13 amino acids. The CDR3 coding sequence is TGTGCCAGCAGCTCCCCCATTAATAACATTCAGTACTTC. Amino acid sequence: CASSSPINNIQYF.

The rearrangement uses TRBV29-1 and TRBJ1-4; tentatively, D is TRBD1 (5 bases). The CDR3 extends over 13 amino acids. The V end was cut by 4 bases, the J end by 8 bases, with 14 bases between. Germline V gene data show CDR1 as SQVTM and CDR2 as ANQGSEA. The CDR3 loop reads CSVGGTTKEKLFF. For the CDR3, the DNA is TGCAGCGTTGGGGGCACAACGAAAGAAAAACTGTTTTTT.

The V gene is TRBV12-5, the J gene TRBJ2-2, with D possibly TRBD2 on 5 matching bases. Deletions cut 0 bases from V and 0 bases from J, with 11 bases between. CDR1 is LGHNT and CDR2 is FRNRAP in the germline V gene. This CDR3 comprises 17 residues. CDR3 sequence reads: CASGLVRGQANTGELFF. The DNA of the CDR3 is TGTGCTAGTGGTTTGGTACGAGGGCAGGCGAACACCGGGGAGCTGTTTTTT.

The V gene is TRBV6-5, the J gene TRBJ1-1, with TRBD1 as a possible D gene (6 bases). The germline CDR1 and CDR2 sequences are MNHEY and SVGAGI. The CDR3 loop spans 13 amino acids. Trimming shortened V by 8 bases and J by 1 base, and 11 bases separated the two germline ends. The CDR3 sequence: CASAGQTNTEAFF. The CDR3 nucleotides are TGTGCCAGCGCGGGACAAACGAACACTGAAGCTTTCTTT.

This chain uses TRBV3-1 with TRBJ2-5; TRBD2 matches 7 bases. This CDR3 is 15 amino acids long. Per the germline V gene, CDR1 is LGHDT and CDR2 is YNNKEL (reference sequence). V shed 0 bases and J 3 bases; nucleotides not matched to a gene: 4. CDR3 protein: CASSQDARGEETQYF. CDR3 nucleotide sequence: TGTGCCAGCAGCCAAGATGCCCGGGGGGAAGAGACCCAGTACTTC.

About this clonotype itself: An end of the junction does not agree with germline; a read error may underlie this. The chain uses TRBV29-1 and TRBJ1-5; possible D gene TRBD1, 6 bases. Germline-derived CDR1 and CDR2 are SQVTM and ANQGSEA. The CDR3 length is 13 residues. CDR3 coding DNA: TGCAGCGTCGCAGGGGCAAGCAATCAGCCCCGGCATTTT. Its protein is CSVAGASNQPRHF.